The clone carrying this TCR beta chain was recorded at least ten times. Its antigen is unidentified. Library preparation for TCR beta used quantitative 5'-RACE with molecular barcodes. TCRdb recomputed calls from the 5' RACE reads with MiXCR, one row per CDR3 protein. The sample lists some 200,000 distinct CDR3 sequences; 6% to 8% were seen once. The data belong to a study of CD8 T cells in ankylosing spondylitis. Study results and caveats: Ankylosing spondylitis blood appeared to be characterized by a TCR beta motif of 7 to 9 highly homologous variants.

Germline values: CDR1 MDHEN, CDR2 SYDVKM. The CDR3 spans 17 residues. V was clipped by 0 bases and J by 2 bases; unmatched bases: 5. The chain carries TRBV28 and TRBJ2-5, with 11 bases aligning to TRBD2. Material: blood, either unsorted or a sorted T cell fraction (not recorded which). This TCR was sampled from a male donor with ankylosing spondylitis. The chain's CDR3 is CASSLWTSGIVQETQYF. For the CDR3, the DNA is TGTGCCAGCAGTTTATGGACTAGCGGGATTGTTCAAGAGACCCAGTACTTC.